One T cell receptor (beta chain) is described in this entry. V was cut by 0 bases and J by 7 bases, with 13 bases left in between. Germline CDR1 reads MNHEY; CDR2 reads SMNVEV (reference sequence). The CDR3 is made up of 15 amino acids. Generated by immunoSEQ multiplex PCR, the TCRdb table keeps only in-frame clones and is missing some. The sample lists 150,000 to 200,000 clones; approximately 80% were seen once. The record originates from a study of blood T cell repertoires in COVID-19. This receptor was taken from a man aged 45 to 65 who had recovered from COVID-19. The source material was PBMCs or T cells enriched from blood (not recorded which). This rearrangement joins TRBV27 to TRBJ1-5; D may be TRBD1 (5 bases). DNA for the CDR3: TGTGCCAGCAGTTTATCAGGAGGGGCAGGGCAGCCCCAGCATTTT. Translated: CASSLSGGAGQPQHF.